This record looks at one T cell receptor (beta chain) sequence and its context. Its antigen is undetermined. V lost 5 bases to trimming and J lost 2 bases, with 14 bases between them. From germline, CDR1 is MGHRA and CDR2 YSYEKL. This CDR3 region has 15 residues. The data originate from a study of T-cell memory formation after mild COVID-19. TCRdb re-called the 5' RACE reads through MiXCR, storing one row per CDR3 protein. The data hold almost 350,000 distinct CDR3 sequences, with 20% to 25% observed a single time. Study observations and caveats: Second-wave clones with a day 37 peak had unconfirmed SARS-CoV-2 specificity. Memory sampled before infection contained some responding clones, suggesting cross-reactive memory joined.

Sequences were obtained from PBMCs or a T cell subset sorted from them (not recorded which). V usage is TRBV4-1 and J usage is TRBJ2-3; weak D call: TRBD1 (6 bases). The receptor's source is a man aged 18 to 35 who had mild COVID-19 (a few samples of this study predate the infection). Cell type and time point are not known. CDR3 DNA sequence: TGCGCCAGCAGCTCAGGGGAGCGGTTCACAGATACGCAGTATTTT. Its translation is CASSSGERFTDTQYF.